This TCR beta chain originates from a study of T cells in localized non-small cell lung cancer. This CDR3 spans 15 amino acids. CDR1 and CDR2 from the germline V gene are SGDLS and YYNGEE. After removal of 0 bases from V and 0 bases from J, the junction contained 1 base not matched to a gene. Clones were read by immunoSEQ multiplex PCR, and TCRdb kept only the in-frame ones, dropping some. Of 130,000 or so clones detected, 89% appear once; the ten largest clones hold around 1.8%. This clonotype was obtained from a female donor aged 60 or older with stage I lung adenocarcinoma. The rearrangement uses TRBV9 and TRBJ2-7, with TRBD2 matching over 9 bases. The sample here was peripheral blood, taken before any cancer treatment. CDR3 in DNA: TGTGCCAGCAGCGTAGGACTAGCGGACTCCTACGAGCAGTACTTC. Its protein product is CASSVGLADSYEQYF.